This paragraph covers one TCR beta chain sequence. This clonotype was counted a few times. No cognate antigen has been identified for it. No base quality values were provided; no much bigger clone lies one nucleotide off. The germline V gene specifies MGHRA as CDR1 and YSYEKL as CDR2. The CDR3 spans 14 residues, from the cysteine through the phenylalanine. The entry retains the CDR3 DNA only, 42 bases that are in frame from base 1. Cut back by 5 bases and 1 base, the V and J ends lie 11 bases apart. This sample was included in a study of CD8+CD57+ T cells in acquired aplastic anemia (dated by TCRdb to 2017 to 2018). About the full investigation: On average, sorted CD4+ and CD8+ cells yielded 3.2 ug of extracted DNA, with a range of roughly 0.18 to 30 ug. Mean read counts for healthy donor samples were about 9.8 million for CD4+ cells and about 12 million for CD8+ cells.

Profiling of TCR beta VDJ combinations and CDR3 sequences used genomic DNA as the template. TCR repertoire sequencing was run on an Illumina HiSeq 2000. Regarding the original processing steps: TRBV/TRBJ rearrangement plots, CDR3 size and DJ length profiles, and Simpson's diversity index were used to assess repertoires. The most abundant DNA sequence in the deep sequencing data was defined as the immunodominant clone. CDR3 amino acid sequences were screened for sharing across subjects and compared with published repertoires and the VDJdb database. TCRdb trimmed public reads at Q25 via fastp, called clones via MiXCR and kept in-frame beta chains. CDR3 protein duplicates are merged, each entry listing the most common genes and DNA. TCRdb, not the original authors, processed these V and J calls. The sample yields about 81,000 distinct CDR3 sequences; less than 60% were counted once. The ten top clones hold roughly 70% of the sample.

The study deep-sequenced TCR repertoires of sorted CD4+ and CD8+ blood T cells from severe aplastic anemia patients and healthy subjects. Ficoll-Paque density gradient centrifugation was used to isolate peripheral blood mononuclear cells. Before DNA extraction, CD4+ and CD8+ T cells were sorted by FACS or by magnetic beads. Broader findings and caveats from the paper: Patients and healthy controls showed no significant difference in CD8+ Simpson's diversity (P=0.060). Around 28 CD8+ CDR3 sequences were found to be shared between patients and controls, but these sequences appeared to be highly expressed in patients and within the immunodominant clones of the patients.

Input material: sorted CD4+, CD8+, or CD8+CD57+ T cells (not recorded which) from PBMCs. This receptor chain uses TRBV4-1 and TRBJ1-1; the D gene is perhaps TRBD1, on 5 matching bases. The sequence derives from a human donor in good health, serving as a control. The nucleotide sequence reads TGCGCCAGCAGCTCTCGTAGGGGGAACACTGAAGCTTTCTTT. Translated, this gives CASSSRRGNTEAFF.